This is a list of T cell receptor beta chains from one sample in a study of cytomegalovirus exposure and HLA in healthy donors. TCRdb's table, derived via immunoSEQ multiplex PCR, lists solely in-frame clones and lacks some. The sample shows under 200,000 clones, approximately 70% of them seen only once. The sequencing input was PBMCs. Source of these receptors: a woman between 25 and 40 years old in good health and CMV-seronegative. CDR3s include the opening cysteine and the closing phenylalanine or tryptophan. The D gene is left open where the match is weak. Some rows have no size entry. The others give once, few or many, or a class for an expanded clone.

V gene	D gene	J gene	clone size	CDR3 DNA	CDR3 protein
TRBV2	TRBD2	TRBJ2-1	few	TGTGCCAGCAGCTACCCAAAAACTAGCGCGCTGAGAACAAACTCCTACAATGAGCAGTTCTTC	CASSYPKTSALRTNSYNEQFF
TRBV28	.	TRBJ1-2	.	TGTGCCAGCGGCGCGGTCTGGGACTATGGCTACACCTTC	CASGAVWDYGYTF
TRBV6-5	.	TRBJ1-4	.	TGTGCCAGCAGTTATGATCCAGGGAAAGGTGAAAAACTGTTTTTT	CASSYDPGKGEKLFF
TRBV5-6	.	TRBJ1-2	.	TGTGCCAGCAGCTTGGCTAATTCAGGGTCCTATGGCTACACCTTC	CASSLANSGSYGYTF
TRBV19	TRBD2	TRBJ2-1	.	TGTGCCAGTGGGGAGGGTGTAACCTACAATGAGCAGTTCTTC	CASGEGVTYNEQFF
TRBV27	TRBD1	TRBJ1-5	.	TGTGCCAGCAGTATGGGACAGCGCAATCAGCCCCAGCATTTT	CASSMGQRNQPQHF
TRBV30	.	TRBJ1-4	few	TGTGCCTTTTCACCTCAGGGTGAAAAACTGTTTTTT	CAFSPQGEKLFF
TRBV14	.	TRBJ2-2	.	TGTGCCAGCAGCCCGGCGTCTAGGAACACCGGGGAGCTGTTTTTT	CASSPASRNTGELFF
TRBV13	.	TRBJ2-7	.	TGTGCCAGCAGCTTAGGTCCAGGGGATGTCTACGAGCAGTACTTC	CASSLGPGDVYEQYF
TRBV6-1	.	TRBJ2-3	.	TGTGCCAGCAGTGTATCGGGACTCAACACAGATACGCAGTATTTT	CASSVSGLNTDTQYF
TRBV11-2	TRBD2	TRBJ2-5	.	TGTGCCAGCAGCCCCGGGGCCCTAGCGGTACAAGAGACCCAGTACTTC	CASSPGALAVQETQYF
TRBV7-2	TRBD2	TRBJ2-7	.	TGTGCCAGCAGCCCGCTAGCGGGAGAATCCGAGCAGTACTTC	CASSPLAGESEQYF
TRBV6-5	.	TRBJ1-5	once	TGTGCCAGCAGTTACTCGCACAGTCCCAATCAGCCCCAGCATTTT	CASSYSHSPNQPQHF
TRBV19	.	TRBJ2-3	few	TGTGCCAGTAGTATACAAGCTAGCACAGATACGCAGTATTTT	CASSIQASTDTQYF
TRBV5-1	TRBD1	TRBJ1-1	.	TGCGCCAGCAGCTTGGGGGGGACAGGGGGCGAGGACACTGAAGCTTTCTTT	CASSLGGTGGEDTEAFF
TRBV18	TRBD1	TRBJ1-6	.	TGTGCCAGCTCCCTCTCCCGACAGGGCTCGAATTCACCCCTCCACTTT	CASSLSRQGSNSPLHF
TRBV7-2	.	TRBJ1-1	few	TGTGCCAGCAGCTTAGCAGGGGGGAACACTGAAGCTTTCTTT	CASSLAGGNTEAFF
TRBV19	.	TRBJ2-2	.	TGTGCCACCAGGTCAGGCCCAACCAACACCGGGGAGCTGTTTTTT	CATRSGPTNTGELFF
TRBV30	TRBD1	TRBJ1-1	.	TGTGCCTGGAGTGAACAGGGGACGAACACTGAAGCTTTCTTT	CAWSEQGTNTEAFF
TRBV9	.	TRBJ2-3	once	TGTGCCAGCAGCGTAGGACTTAAGTACACAGATACGCAGTATTTT	CASSVGLKYTDTQYF
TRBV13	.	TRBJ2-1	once	TGTGCCAGCAGCCGCCTTTACAGTCCGAGCTCCTACAATGAGCAGTTCTTC	CASSRLYSPSSYNEQFF
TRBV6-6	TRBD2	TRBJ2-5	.	TGTGCCAGCACCGCTAGCGGGAGGGCCGTAGAGACCCAGTACTTC	CASTASGRAVETQYF
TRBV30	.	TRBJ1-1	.	TGTGCCTGGAGACAGGCGTTTGAAACTGAAGCTTTCTTT	CAWRQAFETEAFF
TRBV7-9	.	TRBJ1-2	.	TGTGCCAGCAGCCATCGGGACAACCCTAACTATGGCTACACCTTC	CASSHRDNPNYGYTF